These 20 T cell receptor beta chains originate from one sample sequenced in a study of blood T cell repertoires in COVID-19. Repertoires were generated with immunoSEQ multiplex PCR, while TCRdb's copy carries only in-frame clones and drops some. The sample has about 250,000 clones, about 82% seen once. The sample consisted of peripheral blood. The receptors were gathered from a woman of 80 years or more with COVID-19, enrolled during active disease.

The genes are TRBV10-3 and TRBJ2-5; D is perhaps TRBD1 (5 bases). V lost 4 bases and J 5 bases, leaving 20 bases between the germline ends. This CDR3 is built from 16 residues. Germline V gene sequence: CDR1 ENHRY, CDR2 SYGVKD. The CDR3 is CAISAQSQGSGETQYF. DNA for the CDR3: TGTGCCATCAGTGCCCAAAGCCAGGGTAGTGGGGAGACCCAGTACTTC.

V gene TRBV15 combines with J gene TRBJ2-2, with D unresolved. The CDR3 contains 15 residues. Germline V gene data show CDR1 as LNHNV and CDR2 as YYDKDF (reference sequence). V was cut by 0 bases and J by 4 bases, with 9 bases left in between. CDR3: CATSREAFTTGELFF. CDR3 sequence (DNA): TGTGCCACCAGCAGAGAGGCCTTTACCACCGGGGAGCTGTTTTTT.

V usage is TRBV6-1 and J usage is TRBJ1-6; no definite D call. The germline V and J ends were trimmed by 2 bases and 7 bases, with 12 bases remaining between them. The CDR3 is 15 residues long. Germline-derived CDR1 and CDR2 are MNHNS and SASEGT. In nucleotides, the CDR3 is TGTGCCAGCAGTGAAAACCGGGAAAGAAATTCACCCCTCCACTTT. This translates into CASSENRERNSPLHF.

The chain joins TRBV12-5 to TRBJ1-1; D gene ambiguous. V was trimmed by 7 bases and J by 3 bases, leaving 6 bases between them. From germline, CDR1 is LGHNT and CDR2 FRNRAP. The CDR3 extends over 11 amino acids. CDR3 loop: CASAYYTEAFF. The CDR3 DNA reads TGTGCTAGTGCCTATTACACTGAAGCTTTCTTT. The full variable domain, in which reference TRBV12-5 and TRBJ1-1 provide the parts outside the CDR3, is DARVTQTPRHKVTEMGQEVTMRCQPILGHNTVFWYRQTMMQGLELLAYFRNRAPLDDSGMPKDRFSAEMPDATLATLKIQPSEPRDSAVYFCASAYYTEAFFGQGTRLTVV.

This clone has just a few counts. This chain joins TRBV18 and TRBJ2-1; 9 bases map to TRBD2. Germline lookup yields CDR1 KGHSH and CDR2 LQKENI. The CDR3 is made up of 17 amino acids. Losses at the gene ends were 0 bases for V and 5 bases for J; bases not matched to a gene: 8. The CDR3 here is CASSPPRAGGPDNEQFF. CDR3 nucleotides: TGTGCCAGCTCACCACCTCGGGCGGGGGGGCCTGACAATGAGCAGTTCTTC.

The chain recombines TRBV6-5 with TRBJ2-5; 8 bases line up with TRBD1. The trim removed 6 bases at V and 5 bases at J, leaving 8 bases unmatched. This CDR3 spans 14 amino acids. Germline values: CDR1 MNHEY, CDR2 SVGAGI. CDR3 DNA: TGTGCCAGCAGGTCCAGGGGGCGCGGGGAGACCCAGTACTTC. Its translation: CASRSRGRGETQYF.

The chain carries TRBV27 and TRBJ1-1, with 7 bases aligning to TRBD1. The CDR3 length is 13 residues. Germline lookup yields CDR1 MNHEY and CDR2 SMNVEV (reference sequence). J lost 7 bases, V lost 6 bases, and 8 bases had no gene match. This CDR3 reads CASRYDRVGEAFF. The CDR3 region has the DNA TGTGCCAGCAGATACGACAGGGTCGGTGAAGCTTTCTTT.

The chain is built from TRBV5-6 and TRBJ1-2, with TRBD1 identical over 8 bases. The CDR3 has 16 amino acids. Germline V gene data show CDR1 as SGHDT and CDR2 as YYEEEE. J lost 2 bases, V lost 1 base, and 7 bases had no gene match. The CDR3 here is CASSLNGQGGNYGYTF. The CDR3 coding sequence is TGTGCCAGCAGCTTGAATGGACAGGGAGGGAACTATGGCTACACCTTC.

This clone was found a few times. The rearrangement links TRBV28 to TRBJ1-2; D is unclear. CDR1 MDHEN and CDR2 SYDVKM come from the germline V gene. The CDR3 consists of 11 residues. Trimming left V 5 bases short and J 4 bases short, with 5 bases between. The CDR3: CASSNSYGYTF. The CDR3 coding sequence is TGTGCCAGCAGTAACAGCTATGGCTACACCTTC.

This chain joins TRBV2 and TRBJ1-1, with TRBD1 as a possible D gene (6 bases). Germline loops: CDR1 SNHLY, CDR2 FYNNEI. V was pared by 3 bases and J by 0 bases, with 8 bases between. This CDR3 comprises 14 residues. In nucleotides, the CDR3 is TGTGCCAGCAGTGAGCAGGGGCTGAACACTGAAGCTTTCTTT. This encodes CASSEQGLNTEAFF.

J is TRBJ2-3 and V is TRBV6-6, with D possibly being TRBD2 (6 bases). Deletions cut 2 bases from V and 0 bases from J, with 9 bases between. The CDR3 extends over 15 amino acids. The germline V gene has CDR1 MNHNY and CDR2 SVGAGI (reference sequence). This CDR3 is CASSYPTSSTDTQYF. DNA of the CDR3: TGTGCCAGCAGTTACCCGACTAGTAGCACAGATACGCAGTATTTT.

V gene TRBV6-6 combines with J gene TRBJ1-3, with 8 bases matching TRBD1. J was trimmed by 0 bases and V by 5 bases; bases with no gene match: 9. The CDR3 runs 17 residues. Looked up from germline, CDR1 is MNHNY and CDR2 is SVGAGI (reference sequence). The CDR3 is CASSRGGQGASGNTIYF. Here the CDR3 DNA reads TGTGCCAGCAGTCGGGGTGGACAGGGAGCCTCTGGAAACACCATATATTTT.

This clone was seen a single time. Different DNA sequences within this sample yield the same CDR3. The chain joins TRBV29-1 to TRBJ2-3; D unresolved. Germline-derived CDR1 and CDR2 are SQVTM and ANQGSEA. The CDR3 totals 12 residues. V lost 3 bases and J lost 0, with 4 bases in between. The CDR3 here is CSVDPSTDTQYF. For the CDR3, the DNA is TGCAGCGTTGATCCGAGCACAGATACGCAGTATTTT.

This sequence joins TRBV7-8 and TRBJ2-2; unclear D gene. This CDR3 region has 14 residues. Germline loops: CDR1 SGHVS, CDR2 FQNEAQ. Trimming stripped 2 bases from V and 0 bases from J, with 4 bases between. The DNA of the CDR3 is TGTGCCAGCAGCTTACCCGCGAACACCGGGGAGCTGTTTTTT. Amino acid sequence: CASSLPANTGELFF. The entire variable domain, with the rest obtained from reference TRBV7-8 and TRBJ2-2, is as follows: GAGVSQSPRYKVAKRGQDVALRCDPISGHVSLFWYQQALGQGPEFLTYFQNEAQLDKSGLPSDRFFAERPEGSVSTLKIQRTQQEDSAVYLCASSLPANTGELFFGEGSRLTVL.

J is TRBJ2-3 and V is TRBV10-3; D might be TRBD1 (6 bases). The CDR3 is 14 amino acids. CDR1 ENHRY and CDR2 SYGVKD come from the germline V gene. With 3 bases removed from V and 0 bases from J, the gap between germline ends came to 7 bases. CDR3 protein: CAISDQGSTDTQYF. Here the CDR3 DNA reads TGTGCCATCAGTGATCAGGGGAGCACAGATACGCAGTATTTT.

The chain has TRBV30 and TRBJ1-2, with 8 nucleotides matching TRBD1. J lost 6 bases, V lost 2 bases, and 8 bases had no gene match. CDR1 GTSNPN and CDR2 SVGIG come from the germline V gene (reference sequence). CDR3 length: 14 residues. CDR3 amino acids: CAWSLWTGRDGYTF. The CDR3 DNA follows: TGTGCCTGGAGTCTATGGACAGGGCGAGATGGCTACACCTTC.

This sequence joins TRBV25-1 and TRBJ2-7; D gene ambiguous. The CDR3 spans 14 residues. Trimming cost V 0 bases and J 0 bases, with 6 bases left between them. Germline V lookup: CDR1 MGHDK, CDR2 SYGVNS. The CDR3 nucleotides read TGTGCCAGCAGTGAATACCCCCTCTCCTACGAGCAGTACTTC. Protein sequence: CASSEYPLSYEQYF.

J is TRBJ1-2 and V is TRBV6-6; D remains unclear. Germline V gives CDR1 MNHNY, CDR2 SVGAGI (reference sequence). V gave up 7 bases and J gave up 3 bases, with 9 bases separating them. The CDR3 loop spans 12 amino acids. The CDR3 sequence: CASMITDYGYTF. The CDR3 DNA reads TGTGCCAGCATGATTACTGACTATGGCTACACCTTC.

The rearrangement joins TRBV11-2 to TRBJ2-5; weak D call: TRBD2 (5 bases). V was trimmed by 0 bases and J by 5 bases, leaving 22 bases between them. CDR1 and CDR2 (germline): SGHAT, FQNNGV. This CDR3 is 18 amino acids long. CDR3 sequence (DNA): TGTGCCAGCAGCTTAGATGCTTTCGGAGGCGGGCTACGGGAGACCCAGTACTTC. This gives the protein CASSLDAFGGGLRETQYF.

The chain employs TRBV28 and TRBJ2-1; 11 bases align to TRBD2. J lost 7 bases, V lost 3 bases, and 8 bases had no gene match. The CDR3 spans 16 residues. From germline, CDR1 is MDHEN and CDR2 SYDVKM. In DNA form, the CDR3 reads TGTGCCAGCAGTTTGGTGCTAGCGGGGGGAGGAAATGAGCAGTTCTTC. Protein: CASSLVLAGGGNEQFF.